The 17 T cell receptor beta chains below come from one sample, sequenced in a study of T cells in Graves' hyperthyroidism and ophthalmopathy. Amplified regions were TCR beta CDR3 sequences from RNA transcripts. An initial round of RT-PCR targeting the TCR CDR3 relied on the HTBI primer set. TCRdb re-called the multiplex PCR reads with MiXCR, one entry per CDR3 protein. The sample has roughly 420,000 distinct CDR3 sequences, around 16% seen once; the top ten hold around 7.7%. Sequenced: blood. These receptors all stem from a woman aged 18-29 years with Graves' hyperthyroidism.

The chain carries TRBV10-3 and TRBJ2-2, with TRBD2 matching 10 bases. Germline CDR1 reads ENHRY; CDR2 reads SYGVKD. The CDR3 runs to 15 residues. Trimming took 4 bases from V and 7 from J; bases not matched to a gene: 6. CDR3 amino acids: CAISGLAGVRGELFF. CDR3 DNA sequence: TGTGCCATCAGTGGTCTAGCGGGAGTGCGCGGGGAGCTGTTTTTT.

This clonotype has ten or more counts. This chain joins TRBV6-5 and TRBJ2-3, with a weak D call TRBD1 (6 bases). Germline V gene lookup returns CDR1 MNHEY and CDR2 SVGAGI. V lost 1 base to trimming and J lost 5 bases, with 10 bases between them. The CDR3 is 14 amino acids. This CDR3 is CASSYFKGEDTQYF. CDR3 bases: TGTGCCAGCAGTTACTTCAAGGGGGAAGATACGCAGTATTTT.

This clonotype came up many times. The genes are TRBV18 and TRBJ1-5; D perhaps matches TRBD1 (5 bases). Germline assignment: CDR1 KGHSH and CDR2 LQKENI. The CDR3 contains 17 residues. Between the trimmed V and J ends, which lost 4 bases and 2 bases, there was a span of 18 bases. CDR3 protein: CASSLRRGRDGNQPQHF. Written as DNA, the CDR3 is TGTGCCAGCTCACTACGAAGGGGCAGGGACGGCAATCAGCCCCAGCATTTT. Full variable domain (outside the CDR3, taken from reference TRBV18 and TRBJ1-5): NAGVMQNPRHLVRRRGQEARLRCSPMKGHSHVYWYRQLPEEGLKFMVYLQKENIIDESGMPKERFSAEFPKEGPSILRIQQVVRGDSAAYFCASSLRRGRDGNQPQHFGDGTRLSIL.

This clonotype was counted many times. This chain links TRBV6-5 with TRBJ2-2; tentative D call: TRBD2 (5 bases). V was clipped by 2 bases and J by 3 bases, with 7 bases between them. The length of the CDR3 is 14 residues. The germline CDR1 and CDR2 sequences are MNHEY and SVGAGI. The CDR3 coding sequence is TGTGCCAGCAGTTACCGGACTGACACCGGGGAGCTGTTTTTT. Its translation is CASSYRTDTGELFF.

The chain uses TRBV24-1 and TRBJ2-3; TRBD2 matches at 7 bases. CDR1 and CDR2 (germline): KGHDR, SFDVKD. This CDR3 has 15 amino acids. J was trimmed by 4 bases and V by 5 bases; bases with no gene match: 8. The CDR3 DNA sequence: TGTGCCACCAGTGTGGCTAGCGGAGGGGCAGATACGCAGTATTTT. Amino acid sequence: CATSVASGGADTQYF.

This clonotype was seen ten or more times. The CDR3 DNA is TGCGCCAGCAGCTTGGCCACCGGGGCAGATACGCAGTATTTT. Translation: CASSLATGADTQYF. This chain connects TRBV5-1 to TRBJ2-3; maybe TRBD2 (5 bases). The CDR3 sequence is 14 residues long. Germline CDR1 reads SGHRS; CDR2 reads YFSETQ. Trimming pared 0 bases from V and 4 bases from J, leaving 9 bases between.

This clonotype was observed a few times. This chain joins TRBV12-3 or TRBV12-4 and TRBJ1-4; D is unresolved. Trimming pared 2 bases from V and 1 base from J, leaving 11 bases between. This CDR3 contains 16 residues. CDR3 sequence reads: CASSLQDAITNEKLFF. The DNA for the CDR3 is TGTGCCAGCAGTTTACAGGATGCAATAACTAATGAAAAACTGTTTTTT.

This clonotype was recorded many times. This rearrangement joins TRBV28 to TRBJ2-7, with TRBD1 identical over 9 bases. CDR1 is MDHEN, CDR2 SYDVKM, per germline. V trimming: 2 bases; J trimming: 3 bases; junction bases outside the gene matches: 11. The CDR3 sequence is 17 residues long. The CDR3, as DNA: TGTGCCAGCAGTTTAACAACACTAGGACAGGGGCTCTACGAGCAGTACTTC. Translation gives CASSLTTLGQGLYEQYF.

A few counts support this clonotype. Given a much more abundant clone one base away, this may be a read error. The chain carries TRBV12-3 or TRBV12-4 and TRBJ2-3; 10 nucleotides agree with TRBD2. CDR3 size: 17 residues. The V and J ends lost 3 bases and 2 bases, in that order; junction bases with no gene match: 8. Written as DNA, the CDR3 is TGTGCCAGCAGTTTGGAAACTAGCGGGGTCAACACAGATACGCAGTATTTT. Protein product: CASSLETSGVNTDTQYF.

A few counts support this clonotype. The chain carries TRBV6-5 and TRBJ2-2, with D perhaps matching TRBD1 (6 bases). The CDR3 loop spans 16 amino acids. Per the germline V gene, CDR1 is MNHEY and CDR2 is SVGAGI. V was cut by 0 bases and J by 3 bases, with 11 bases left in between. As DNA, the CDR3 is TGTGCCAGCAGTTACTCGTACAGGGCGGACACCGGGGAGCTGTTTTTT. Translation: CASSYSYRADTGELFF.

Ten or more counts support this clonotype. A single base separates this from a much larger clone, so it may be a read error. V is TRBV29-1 and J is TRBJ1-1, with 10 bases matching TRBD1. V dropped 5 bases and J dropped 4; count of bases not matched to a gene: 1. Germline CDR1 reads SQVTM; CDR2 reads ANQGSEA. The CDR3 runs 12 residues. This CDR3 is CSVRTGGTEAFF. In nucleotides, the CDR3 is TGCAGCGTTAGGACAGGGGGCACTGAAGCTTTCTTT.

This clonotype was seen many times. The chain combines TRBV5-1 with TRBJ1-3; no definite D call. Germline V gene sequence: CDR1 SGHRS, CDR2 YFSETQ. This CDR3 has 16 residues. V gave up 0 bases and J gave up 0 bases, with 10 bases separating them. Here the CDR3 DNA reads TGCGCCAGCAGCTTGGCCTATACAAACTCTGGAAACACCATATATTTT. It is translated as CASSLAYTNSGNTIYF. The full variable domain, in which reference TRBV5-1 and TRBJ1-3 provide the parts outside the CDR3, is KAGVTQTPRYLIKTRGQQVTLSCSPISGHRSVSWYQQTPGQGLQFLFEYFSETQRNKGNFPGRFSGRQFSNSRSEMNVSTLELGDSALYLCASSLAYTNSGNTIYFGEGSWLTVV.

This rearrangement joins TRBV5-5 to TRBJ1-3, with TRBD1 identical over 7 bases. In germline, CDR1 is SGHKS, CDR2 YYEKEE (reference sequence). The trim removed 6 bases at V and 2 bases at J, leaving 17 bases unmatched. The CDR3 extends over 18 amino acids. Here the CDR3 DNA reads TGTGCCAGCAATTCCGAAGGGGGCCGTGCAGCCCCTGGAAACACCATATATTTT. This translates into CASNSEGGRAAPGNTIYF.

This clonotype has more than one count but fewer than ten. The chain recombines TRBV6-1 with TRBJ2-7; the D gene is possibly TRBD2 (6 bases). The V and J ends lost 4 bases and 2 bases respectively, with 12 bases between them. Germline CDR1 MNHNS, CDR2 SASEGT. This CDR3 contains 14 residues. The CDR3 reads CASSGGLLTYEQYF. The CDR3 nucleotides are TGTGCCAGCAGTGGGGGACTTCTAACCTACGAGCAGTACTTC.

This clonotype appeared many times. The V and J genes are TRBV2 and TRBJ1-4; D gene ambiguous. This CDR3 comprises 14 residues. Trimming took 6 bases from V and 8 from J, leaving 16 bases between them. Germline CDR1 is SNHLY and CDR2 is FYNNEI. The CDR3 here is CASSLRPSGEKLFF. CDR3 coding DNA: TGTGCCAGCAGCTTAAGACCCTCGGGCGAAAAACTGTTTTTT.

This clonotype was picked up many times. Here the CDR3 reads CASKGMDRTTQETQYF. CDR3 DNA sequence: TGTGCCAGCAAAGGGATGGATCGGACTACCCAAGAGACCCAGTACTTC. V and J are TRBV6-1 and TRBJ2-5; maybe TRBD2 (6 bases). CDR3 length: 16 amino acids. Per the germline V gene, CDR1 is MNHNS and CDR2 is SASEGT. With 7 bases removed from V and 1 base from J, the gap between germline ends came to 19 bases.

This chain connects TRBV19 to TRBJ1-4; 10 bases agree with TRBD1. The CDR3 runs to 15 residues. V lost 6 bases and J lost 10; bases outside the gene matches: 11. Germline V gives CDR1 LNHDA, CDR2 SQIVND (reference sequence). The CDR3 sequence is CASSPSTGGAGKLFF. The CDR3 coding sequence is TGTGCCAGTAGCCCCTCGACAGGGGGCGCGGGAAAACTGTTTTTT.